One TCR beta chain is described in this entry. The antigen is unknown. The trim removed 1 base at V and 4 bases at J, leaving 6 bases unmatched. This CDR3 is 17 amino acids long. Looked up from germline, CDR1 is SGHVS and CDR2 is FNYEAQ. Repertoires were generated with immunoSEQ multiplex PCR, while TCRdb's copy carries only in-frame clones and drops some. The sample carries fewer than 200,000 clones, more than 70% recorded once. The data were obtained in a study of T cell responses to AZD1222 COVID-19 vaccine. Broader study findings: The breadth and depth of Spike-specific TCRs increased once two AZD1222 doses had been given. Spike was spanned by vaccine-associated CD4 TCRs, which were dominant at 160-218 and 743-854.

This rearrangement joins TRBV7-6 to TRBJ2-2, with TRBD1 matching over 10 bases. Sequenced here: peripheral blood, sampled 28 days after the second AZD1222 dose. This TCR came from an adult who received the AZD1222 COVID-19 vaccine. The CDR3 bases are TGTGCCAGCAGCTTAGGGTCGGGGACAGGGGTCACCGGGGAGCTGTTTTTT. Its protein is CASSLGSGTGVTGELFF.